This entry lists 32 T cell receptor beta chains sequenced from one sample in a study of blood T cell repertoires in COVID-19. The table came from immunoSEQ multiplex PCR; TCRdb's copy has only in-frame clones and leaves some out. The sample contains about 120,000 clones, roughly 90% of which appear only once. Material: peripheral blood. Receptors were obtained from an older woman with COVID-19, enrolled during active disease.

The chain links TRBV3-1 (or the pseudogene TRBV3-2) to TRBJ1-5; 7 nucleotides agree with TRBD1. CDR3 length: 16 residues. Looked up from germline, CDR1 is LGHDT and CDR2 is YNNKEL (reference sequence). The V gene end was trimmed by 1 base and the J gene end by 2 bases; junction bases not matched to a gene: 5. This chain's CDR3 is CASSQAGTGGNQPQHF. The CDR3 nucleotides read TGTGCCAGCAGCCAAGCGGGCACAGGGGGCAATCAGCCCCAGCATTTT.

The rearrangement joins TRBV27 to TRBJ2-7; the match to TRBD1 covers 7 bases. Germline loops: CDR1 MNHEY, CDR2 SMNVEV (reference sequence). CDR3 length equals 11 residues. V was pared by 6 bases and J by 4 bases, with 0 bases of the junction left unmatched. The CDR3 region has the DNA TGTGCCAGCAGGACAGGGTACGAGCAGTACTTC. Residues: CASRTGYEQYF.

In nucleotides, the CDR3 is TGTGCCAGCAGCTTAGGGAGACTAGCGGGGGGGACAGATACGCAGTATTTT. Protein sequence: CASSLGRLAGGTDTQYF. The genes are TRBV7-2 and TRBJ2-3, with 14 bases lining up with TRBD2. The junction had 3 bases not matched to a gene; V was cut back by 1 base and J by 3 bases. Germline lookup yields CDR1 SGHTA and CDR2 FQGNSA. The CDR3 covers 17 residues. The full variable domain, its missing parts supplied by reference TRBV7-2 and TRBJ2-3, is GAGVSQSPSNKVTEKGKDVELRCDPISGHTALYWYRQSLGQGLEFLIYFQGNSAPDKSGLPSDRFSAERTGGSVSTLTIQRTQQEDSAVYLCASSLGRLAGGTDTQYFGPGTRLTVL.

This clone was recorded only once. The rearrangement uses TRBV4-2 and TRBJ1-2; the match to TRBD1 covers 7 bases. The trim removed 0 bases at V and 4 bases at J, leaving 8 bases unmatched. The V gene's germline CDR1 is LGHNA and CDR2 YNFKEQ. CDR3 size: 16 residues. CDR3 coding DNA: TGTGCCAGCAGCCAAGATGGGCTGGACAGGCGCTATGGCTACACCTTC. Its protein is CASSQDGLDRRYGYTF.

This rearrangement joins TRBV5-6 to TRBJ1-1; TRBD1 aligns across 8 bases. J was trimmed by 4 bases and V by 4 bases; bases with no gene match: 9. The CDR3 runs to 15 residues. The germline CDR1 and CDR2 sequences are SGHDT and YYEEEE. CDR3 loop: CASSLVTGAVTEAFF. The CDR3 DNA follows: TGTGCCAGCAGCCTAGTGACAGGGGCGGTCACTGAAGCTTTCTTT.

This clone has a single count. CDR3 sequence: CASSRQGIYEQYF. For the CDR3, the DNA is TGTGCCAGCAGTCGACAGGGAATTTACGAGCAGTACTTC. The rearrangement uses TRBV6-5 and TRBJ2-7; TRBD1 agrees at 7 bases. V lost 5 bases to trimming and J lost 4 bases; unmatched junction nucleotides: 5. Germline V gives CDR1 MNHEY, CDR2 SVGAGI. The CDR3 totals 13 residues.

On this clone: One end of the junction fails to match germline, which may point to a read error. The V gene is TRBV29-1, the J gene TRBJ2-5; D uncertain. The CDR3 is made up of 13 amino acids. Germline loops: CDR1 SQVTM, CDR2 ANQGSEA. CDR3 protein: CCVAARYQETQYF. The CDR3 DNA is TGCTGCGTTGCGGCGAGGTACCAAGAGACCCAGTACTTC.

V and J are TRBV5-5 and TRBJ1-2, with 7 bases fitting TRBD1. Germline trimming cut 3 bases from V and 3 bases from J; bases unmatched to any gene: 17. Germline V CDR1 and CDR2: SGHKS, YYEKEE (reference sequence). The CDR3 extends over 18 amino acids. The chain's CDR3 is CASSSSTGRDRVYYGYTF. In nucleotides, the CDR3 is TGTGCCAGCAGCTCCTCGACCGGCCGGGACAGAGTCTACTATGGCTACACCTTC.

Written as DNA, the CDR3 is TGTGCCAGTAAACAACAGGGGACGGACACCGGGGAGCTGTTTTTT. Amino acids: CASKQQGTDTGELFF. This chain uses TRBV19 with TRBJ2-2, with 7 bases that match TRBD1. Germline CDR1 is LNHDA and CDR2 is SQIVND (reference sequence). The CDR3 runs 15 residues. V lost 7 bases, J lost 3 bases, and 8 bases stayed unmatched.

The V call is TRBV7-9, the J call TRBJ2-7; TRBD1 agrees at 7 bases. In germline, CDR1 is SEHNR, CDR2 FQNEAQ (reference sequence). With 0 bases clipped from V and 6 bases from J, the junction kept 2 bases outside the gene matches. This CDR3 is 13 amino acids long. The CDR3 here is CASSLASGGEQYF. As DNA, the CDR3 is TGTGCCAGCAGCTTAGCGTCAGGGGGCGAGCAGTACTTC.

The CDR3 region is CASSEQLSTDTQYF. Here the CDR3 DNA reads TGTGCCAGTAGCGAACAGTTGAGCACAGATACGCAGTATTTT. The gene calls are TRBV19 and TRBJ2-3; D is undetermined. V was shortened by 6 bases and J by 0 bases, with 10 bases between the two germline ends. Germline values: CDR1 LNHDA, CDR2 SQIVND (reference sequence). The CDR3 totals 14 residues.

The J gene is TRBJ2-7, the V gene TRBV18; D possibly corresponds to TRBD2 (7 bases). The germline gives CDR1 KGHSH, CDR2 LQKENI. CDR3 length: 16 residues. With 5 bases removed from V and 2 bases from J, the gap between germline ends came to 19 bases. CDR3 bases: TGTGCCAGCTCATCTAAGGGGGGGCGCGACCCCTACGAGCAGTACTTC. Its translation is CASSSKGGRDPYEQYF.

This chain links TRBV10-3 with TRBJ2-1; 14 positions match TRBD2. There are 15 residues in the CDR3. V lost 6 bases, J lost 10 bases, and 8 bases stayed unmatched. CDR1 ENHRY and CDR2 SYGVKD come from the germline V gene. This chain's CDR3 is CAIRSGTSGGQEQFF. The CDR3 nucleotides are TGTGCCATCAGATCCGGGACTAGCGGGGGTCAGGAGCAGTTCTTC.

The CDR3 coding sequence is TGTGCCAGCAGCGTAACACCCTCCTACGAGCAGTACTTC. Its translation: CASSVTPSYEQYF. The chain combines TRBV7-9 with TRBJ2-7, with D hard to call. The CDR3 has 13 amino acids. CDR1 is SEHNR and CDR2 is FQNEAQ in the germline V gene (reference sequence). The V gene lost 5 bases and the J gene lost 0 bases, with 8 bases spanning the gap.

DNA for the CDR3: TGTGCCATCAAGGACAGGGAGGGAAACTACGAGCAGTACTTC. It is translated as CAIKDREGNYEQYF. The chain combines TRBV4-2 with TRBJ2-7; D is perhaps TRBD1 (8 bases). The CDR3 covers 14 residues. V lost 10 bases and J 3 bases, leaving 19 bases between the germline ends. Germline lookup yields CDR1 LGHNA and CDR2 YNFKEQ.

V gene TRBV6-4 combines with J gene TRBJ2-1, with 10 nucleotides matching TRBD2. Germline trimming cut 4 bases from V and 6 bases from J; bases unmatched to any gene: 3. Germline V gene lookup returns CDR1 MRHNA and CDR2 SNTAGT. The CDR3 sequence is 14 residues long. CDR3 residues: CASSASGGPNEQFF. DNA of the CDR3: TGTGCCAGCAGTGCTAGCGGGGGCCCCAATGAGCAGTTCTTC.

CDR3 loop: CASSPLGQTQYEQYF. The CDR3 nucleotides read TGTGCCAGCTCACCACTGGGACAGACCCAGTACGAGCAGTACTTC. The chain has TRBV18 and TRBJ2-7, with 7 bases aligning to TRBD1. CDR1 and CDR2 from the germline V gene are KGHSH and LQKENI. The CDR3 is made up of 15 amino acids. Unmatched junction bases numbered 7, after V lost 1 base and J lost 4 bases.

The chain recombines TRBV3-1 (or the pseudogene TRBV3-2) with TRBJ2-7, with 7 nucleotides matching TRBD1. Per germline, CDR1 LGHDT and CDR2 YNNKEL (reference sequence). The junction had 12 bases not matched to a gene; V was cut back by 2 bases and J by 2 bases. The CDR3 is made up of 17 amino acids. This CDR3 is CASSQHSDRDQTYEQYF. In nucleotides, the CDR3 is TGTGCCAGCAGCCAACATTCTGACAGGGACCAGACCTACGAGCAGTACTTC.

The V and J genes are TRBV6-5 and TRBJ2-5; the match to TRBD1 covers 8 bases. With 2 bases clipped from V and 5 bases from J, the junction kept 7 bases outside the gene matches. The CDR3 contains 15 residues. Germline V gives CDR1 MNHEY, CDR2 SVGAGI. In DNA, the CDR3 is TGTGCCAGCAGTTACCGGACAGGGATATTGGAGACCCAGTACTTC. It specifies CASSYRTGILETQYF.

The chain recombines TRBV21-1 with TRBJ1-5. TRBV21-1 is termed a pseudogene. There are 15 residues in the CDR3. The CDR3 DNA is TGTGCCAGCAGCAAAGATACGGCGGCAAATCAGCCCCAGCATTTT. Protein: CASSKDTAANQPQHF.

The chain uses TRBV4-3 and TRBJ2-1; 10 nucleotides align to TRBD2. V shed 1 base, J shed 8 bases, and the junction held 11 bases outside the gene matches. Germline values: CDR1 LGHNA, CDR2 YSLEER. The CDR3 is 17 amino acids. CDR3 sequence reads: CASSQGSAVAGGHEQFF. The CDR3 DNA sequence: TGCGCCAGCAGCCAAGGGTCCGCGGTAGCGGGGGGTCATGAGCAGTTCTTC.

The V gene is TRBV7-2, the J gene TRBJ1-2; tentatively, D is TRBD1 (6 bases). The V and J ends lost 7 bases and 9 bases respectively, with 21 bases between them. This CDR3 region has 14 residues. Germline lookup yields CDR1 SGHTA and CDR2 FQGNSA. CDR3 region: CASTLHPGVGSYTF. CDR3 nucleotide sequence: TGTGCCAGCACCCTTCATCCAGGGGTAGGGAGCTACACCTTC.

V usage is TRBV5-1 and J usage is TRBJ1-1; 7 nucleotides line up with TRBD1. The V gene end was trimmed by 3 bases and the J gene end by 3 bases; junction bases not matched to a gene: 2. CDR1 and CDR2 (germline): SGHRS, YFSETQ. The CDR3 runs 13 residues. CDR3 DNA sequence: TGCGCCAGCAGCTCCGGGACAGACACTGAAGCTTTCTTT. Translated: CASSSGTDTEAFF.

The rearrangement joins TRBV7-9 to TRBJ2-3; no clear D gene. Germline V gene lookup returns CDR1 SEHNR and CDR2 FQNEAQ (reference sequence). CDR3 length equals 14 residues. Trimming shortened V by 6 bases and J by 3 bases, and 13 bases separated the two germline ends. CDR3 region: CASSLIAPTDTQYF. The CDR3 DNA sequence: TGTGCCAGCAGTTTAATCGCGCCAACAGATACGCAGTATTTT. Complete variable domain (other parts from reference TRBV7-9 and TRBJ2-3): DTGVSQNPRHKITKRGQNVTFRCDPISEHNRLYWYRQTLGQGPEFLTYFQNEAQLEKSRLLSDRFSAERPKGSFSTLEIQRTEQGDSAMYLCASSLIAPTDTQYFGPGTRLTVL.

This chain joins TRBV2 and TRBJ1-4, with 9 bases lining up with TRBD1. This CDR3 has 16 amino acids. CDR1 SNHLY and CDR2 FYNNEI come from the germline V gene. J gave up 8 bases and V 6 bases, and 13 bases lay outside the gene matches. DNA for the CDR3: TGTGCCAGCAGACGGACACCGGGACAGGGAAGCGAAAAACTGTTTTTT. It specifies CASRRTPGQGSEKLFF. Full variable domain (remainder filled in from reference TRBV2 and TRBJ1-4): EPEVTQTPSHQVTQMGQEVILRCVPISNHLYFYWYRQILGQKVEFLVSFYNNEISEKSEIFDDQFSVERPDGSNFTLKIRSTKLEDSAMYFCASRRTPGQGSEKLFFGSGTQLSVL.

V gene TRBV2 combines with J gene TRBJ2-3; TRBD1 agrees at 8 bases. CDR3 size: 15 residues. Trimming took 5 bases from V and 2 from J; bases not matched to a gene: 6. Looked up from germline, CDR1 is SNHLY and CDR2 is FYNNEI. CDR3 DNA sequence: TGTGCCAGCAGTAGCGGCAGGGGGCCCACAGATACGCAGTATTTT. It translates to CASSSGRGPTDTQYF.

This clone appeared a few times. The chain is built from TRBV10-3 and TRBJ1-3; D ambiguous. Germline V lookup: CDR1 ENHRY, CDR2 SYGVKD. V was pared by 3 bases and J by 3 bases, with 12 bases between. CDR3 length: 15 amino acids. The CDR3 DNA sequence: TGTGCCATCAGTGAAGGGCCCAGCGGTGGAAACACCATATATTTT. Translated, it gives CAISEGPSGGNTIYF.

The CDR3 nucleotides read TGTGCCAGCAGCTTAGTGGCCGATGAAAAACTGTTTTTT. Its translation: CASSLVADEKLFF. The rearrangement links TRBV7-2 to TRBJ1-4, with D unresolved. The CDR3 runs 13 residues. With 1 base removed from V and 6 bases from J, the gap between germline ends came to 6 bases. The germline gives CDR1 SGHTA, CDR2 FQGNSA.

This clone was counted between two and nine times. J is TRBJ2-7 and V is TRBV5-6; TRBD2 agrees at 7 bases. Germline loops: CDR1 SGHDT, CDR2 YYEEEE. The CDR3 sequence is 14 residues long. Trimming took 6 bases from V and 4 from J; bases not matched to a gene: 10. CDR3 bases: TGTGCCAGCACCCTCGGGGGAGGGATATACGAGCAGTACTTC. It specifies CASTLGGGIYEQYF.

The chain recombines TRBV4-3 with TRBJ2-5; 8 bases match TRBD1. Germline loops: CDR1 LGHNA, CDR2 YSLEER. V lost 1 base and J lost 5; bases outside the gene matches: 9. The CDR3 is made up of 16 amino acids. As DNA, the CDR3 is TGCGCCAGCAGCCAAGGGGGCAGGGGGCGTGTGGAGACCCAGTACTTC. Amino acid sequence: CASSQGGRGRVETQYF.

The CDR3 bases are TGTGCCAGCAGCGGAACTAGCTACGAGCAGTACTTC. Residues: CASSGTSYEQYF. The chain combines TRBV7-9 with TRBJ2-7, with D perhaps TRBD2 (5 bases). The V end lost 5 bases, the J end lost 3 bases, and 8 bases lay between the germline ends. Germline V gives CDR1 SEHNR, CDR2 FQNEAQ (reference sequence). This CDR3 region has 12 residues.

V gene TRBV9 combines with J gene TRBJ2-6, with unresolved D. The germline V gene encodes CDR1 SGDLS and CDR2 YYNGEE. The CDR3 consists of 16 residues. V dropped 1 base and J dropped 0 bases, with 8 bases sitting between them. The CDR3, as DNA: TGTGCCAGCAGCGTAAACAGAGACTCTGGGGCCAACGTCCTGACTTTC. Translation gives CASSVNRDSGANVLTF. Drawing the rest from reference TRBV9 and TRBJ2-6, the complete variable domain is DSGVTQTPKHLITATGQRVTLRCSPRSGDLSVYWYQQSLDQGLQFLIQYYNGEERAKGNILERFSAQQFPDLHSELNLSSLELGDSALYFCASSVNRDSGANVLTFGAGSRLTVL.